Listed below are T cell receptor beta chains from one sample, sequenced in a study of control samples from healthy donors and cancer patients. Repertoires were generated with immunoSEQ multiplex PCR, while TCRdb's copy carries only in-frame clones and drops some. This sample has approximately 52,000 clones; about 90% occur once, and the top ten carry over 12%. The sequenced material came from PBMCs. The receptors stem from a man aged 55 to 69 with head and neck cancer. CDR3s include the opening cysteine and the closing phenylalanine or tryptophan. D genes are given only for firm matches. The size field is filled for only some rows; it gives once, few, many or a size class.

CDR3 DNA: TGTGCCAGCAGCTCATCAGACAGCAGCCCCCAGTTCTTC; CDR3 protein: CASSSSDSSPQFF; D gene: NA; V gene: TRBV7-3; J gene: TRBJ2-1; clone size: few
CDR3 DNA: TGTGCCAGCACCCGGGACACACTCCCTTACGAGCAGTACTTC; CDR3 protein: CASTRDTLPYEQYF; D gene: NA; V gene: TRBV6-5; J gene: TRBJ2-7; clone size: NA
CDR3 DNA: TGTGCCAGCAGCTTGCAGGGAGGGAACAATCAGCCCCAGCATTTT; CDR3 protein: CASSLQGGNNQPQHF; D gene: NA; V gene: TRBV5-5; J gene: TRBJ1-5; clone size: NA
CDR3 DNA: TGTGCCACCAGAGGACTAGCGTCCGGCGATGAGCAGTTCTTC; CDR3 protein: CATRGLASGDEQFF; D gene: TRBD2; V gene: TRBV15; J gene: TRBJ2-1; clone size: NA
CDR3 DNA: TGTGCCAGTAGTATCACCGGGACAGAGCAAGAGACCCAGTACTTC; CDR3 protein: CASSITGTEQETQYF; D gene: TRBD1; V gene: TRBV19; J gene: TRBJ2-5; clone size: NA
CDR3 DNA: TGTGCCAGCAGTCGGGGGCCGGGGGATGAAAAACTGTTTTTT; CDR3 protein: CASSRGPGDEKLFF; D gene: NA; V gene: TRBV5-6; J gene: TRBJ1-4; clone size: NA
CDR3 DNA: TGTGCCAGCAGCCAGCCTTCTAGCGGGGGGGCAGGCGAGCAGTACTTC; CDR3 protein: CASSQPSSGGAGEQYF; D gene: TRBD2; V gene: TRBV28; J gene: TRBJ2-7; clone size: NA
CDR3 DNA: TGCGCCAGCAGCTCGGAGACTAGCGGGAGGAGTACGCAGTATTTT; CDR3 protein: CASSSETSGRSTQYF; D gene: TRBD2; V gene: TRBV5-1; J gene: TRBJ2-3; clone size: NA
CDR3 DNA: TGTGCCAGCAGTTACTCGTCAGAGGGGGGCAATCAGCCCCAGCATTTT; CDR3 protein: CASSYSSEGGNQPQHF; D gene: NA; V gene: TRBV6-5; J gene: TRBJ1-5; clone size: NA
CDR3 DNA: TGTGCCAGTAGTCCATCGGAAGGAGGTCGAGAGCAGTACTTC; CDR3 protein: CASSPSEGGREQYF; D gene: NA; V gene: TRBV19; J gene: TRBJ2-7; clone size: NA
CDR3 DNA: TGTGCCAGCAGCTCTCGCGGACTAGCGGGAGATGAGCAGTTCTTC; CDR3 protein: CASSSRGLAGDEQFF; D gene: TRBD2; V gene: TRBV7-3; J gene: TRBJ2-1; clone size: NA
CDR3 DNA: TGTGCCAGCAGCTTGGATGGCAGGGCTGGGGGCTACACCTTC; CDR3 protein: CASSLDGRAGGYTF; D gene: NA; V gene: TRBV5-4; J gene: TRBJ1-2; clone size: NA
CDR3 DNA: TGTGCTAGTGGTTCGGGACAGGTTTACAATGAGCAGTTCTTC; CDR3 protein: CASGSGQVYNEQFF; D gene: TRBD1; V gene: TRBV12-5; J gene: TRBJ2-1; clone size: few
CDR3 DNA: TGCGCCAGCAGCAGGGACACACAAGGCGGTGAAGCTTTCTTT; CDR3 protein: CASSRDTQGGEAFF; D gene: NA; V gene: TRBV5-1; J gene: TRBJ1-1; clone size: NA
CDR3 DNA: TGTGCCAGCAGCCCCAGGGGGTCGGACACCGGGGAGCTGTTTTTT; CDR3 protein: CASSPRGSDTGELFF; D gene: TRBD1; V gene: TRBV9; J gene: TRBJ2-2; clone size: NA
CDR3 DNA: TGTGCCAGCAGTTTGGCAGGGAACACGGTAGGTCAGCCCCAGCATTTT; CDR3 protein: CASSLAGNTVGQPQHF; D gene: NA; V gene: TRBV28; J gene: TRBJ1-5; clone size: NA
CDR3 DNA: TGTGCCAGCAGTTTAGGTTTTTACCAGTACTTC; CDR3 protein: CASSLGFYQYF; D gene: NA; V gene: TRBV28; J gene: TRBJ2-5; clone size: once
CDR3 DNA: TGTGCCACCAGTCCGGCCAACTACAATGAGCAGTTCTTC; CDR3 protein: CATSPANYNEQFF; D gene: NA; V gene: TRBV24-1; J gene: TRBJ2-1; clone size: NA
CDR3 DNA: TGTGCCAGCAGACTAGCGGGAGCATACAATGAGCAGTTCTTC; CDR3 protein: CASRLAGAYNEQFF; D gene: TRBD2; V gene: TRBV5-4; J gene: TRBJ2-1; clone size: NA
CDR3 DNA: TGTGCCAGCAGCGTAGGTGGGGAATCGAGTTCCCTCCACTTT; CDR3 protein: CASSVGGESSSLHF; D gene: NA; V gene: TRBV9; J gene: TRBJ1-6; clone size: NA
CDR3 DNA: TGTGCCAGCAGCCGTACAGGGGACTCTGGAAACACCATATATTTT; CDR3 protein: CASSRTGDSGNTIYF; D gene: TRBD1; V gene: TRBV7-2; J gene: TRBJ1-3; clone size: NA
CDR3 DNA: TGTGCTAGTGGTTTGGTACGTCGAGGAGGATTGGGCGACACTGAAGCTTTCTTT; CDR3 protein: CASGLVRRGGLGDTEAFF; D gene: NA; V gene: TRBV12-5; J gene: TRBJ1-1; clone size: NA
CDR3 DNA: TGTGCCAGCACCCTCTTCCCTCTTGGAGATGAGCAGTTCTTC; CDR3 protein: CASTLFPLGDEQFF; D gene: NA; V gene: TRBV7-9; J gene: TRBJ2-1; clone size: NA
CDR3 DNA: TGTGCCAGCAGTACCACGGGACAGTCGGTGGGGGCCAACGTCCTGACTTTC; CDR3 protein: CASSTTGQSVGANVLTF; D gene: TRBD1; V gene: TRBV2; J gene: TRBJ2-6; clone size: NA
CDR3 DNA: TGTGCCAGCAGTTTATATTTAGGGGGCCTCACCTACGAGCAGTACTTC; CDR3 protein: CASSLYLGGLTYEQYF; D gene: TRBD1; V gene: TRBV28; J gene: TRBJ2-7; clone size: NA
CDR3 DNA: TGTGCCAGCAGTGGCGAGAGCTCTGGGGCCAACGTCCTGACTTTC; CDR3 protein: CASSGESSGANVLTF; D gene: NA; V gene: TRBV2; J gene: TRBJ2-6; clone size: NA
CDR3 DNA: TGTGCCAGCAGCCGAGGCCCTCAGGGGGCCAGAGCTAATGAAAAACTGTTTTTT; CDR3 protein: CASSRGPQGARANEKLFF; D gene: TRBD1; V gene: TRBV7-9; J gene: TRBJ1-4; clone size: NA
CDR3 DNA: TGTGCCAGCAGCTTTTTTAACCGGGGGGCTGGCCAGCCCCAGCATTTT; CDR3 protein: CASSFFNRGAGQPQHF; D gene: NA; V gene: TRBV5-6; J gene: TRBJ1-5; clone size: once
CDR3 DNA: TGTGCCAGCAGCTACCGTTCAGGGGCTGGGGCCAACGTCCTGACTTTC; CDR3 protein: CASSYRSGAGANVLTF; D gene: NA; V gene: TRBV4-2; J gene: TRBJ2-6; clone size: NA
CDR3 DNA: TGTGCCAACTCATCTCCTCTAGCGGGAGGGAGCTCCTACAATGAGCAGTTCTTC; CDR3 protein: CANSSPLAGGSSYNEQFF; D gene: TRBD2; V gene: TRBV18; J gene: TRBJ2-1; clone size: NA
CDR3 DNA: TGTGCCAGCAGGCCGAAGGTTGTGGACACCGGGGAGCTGTTTTTT; CDR3 protein: CASRPKVVDTGELFF; D gene: NA; V gene: TRBV2; J gene: TRBJ2-2; clone size: NA
CDR3 DNA: TGTGCCAGCAGTAATATGGGGCTAGGGAATCAGCCCCAGCATTTT; CDR3 protein: CASSNMGLGNQPQHF; D gene: NA; V gene: TRBV6-2/TRBV6-3; J gene: TRBJ1-5; clone size: medium-sized
CDR3 DNA: TGTGCCAGCAGTGGCCACGGGACAGGGGGCGTGGAGCTGTTTTTT; CDR3 protein: CASSGHGTGGVELFF; D gene: TRBD1; V gene: TRBV2; J gene: TRBJ2-2; clone size: NA
CDR3 DNA: TGTGCCAGCAGCCTTTCGCGGAACACTGAAGCTTTCTTT; CDR3 protein: CASSLSRNTEAFF; D gene: NA; V gene: TRBV9; J gene: TRBJ1-1; clone size: NA
CDR3 DNA: TGTGCCAGCAGCTGGGACAGGGGGAACACTGAAGCTTTCTTT; CDR3 protein: CASSWDRGNTEAFF; D gene: TRBD1; V gene: TRBV7-2; J gene: TRBJ1-1; clone size: NA
CDR3 DNA: TGTGCCAGCACCCGGGACAGGGGGTCCAGTTATGGCTACACCTTC; CDR3 protein: CASTRDRGSSYGYTF; D gene: TRBD1; V gene: TRBV28; J gene: TRBJ1-2; clone size: NA
CDR3 DNA: TGTGCCAGTAGTATAGATCTTTTCAGTCACATAAACAATCAGCCCCAGCATTTT; CDR3 protein: CASSIDLFSHINNQPQHF; D gene: NA; V gene: TRBV19; J gene: TRBJ1-5; clone size: medium-sized
CDR3 DNA: TGTGCCAGCAGCTTTACAGGGGCCAACTCCTACGAGCAGTACTTC; CDR3 protein: CASSFTGANSYEQYF; D gene: TRBD1; V gene: TRBV7-2; J gene: TRBJ2-7; clone size: NA
CDR3 DNA: TGTGCCAGCAGCCAACAGCCTAGCTCCTACAATGAGCAGTTCTTC; CDR3 protein: CASSQQPSSYNEQFF; D gene: NA; V gene: TRBV3-1/TRBV3-2; J gene: TRBJ2-1; clone size: NA
CDR3 DNA: TGCGCCAGCAGCTTAGATCAGGGGGTATGGGCCTACGAGCAGTACTTC; CDR3 protein: CASSLDQGVWAYEQYF; D gene: TRBD1; V gene: TRBV5-1; J gene: TRBJ2-7; clone size: NA
CDR3 DNA: TGTGCCAGCAGTCGCCCGGGACTAGCGGGGGGGCAGGAAGAGACCCAGTACTTC; CDR3 protein: CASSRPGLAGGQEETQYF; D gene: TRBD2; V gene: TRBV6-6; J gene: TRBJ2-5; clone size: NA
CDR3 DNA: TGTGCCAGCAGCTTAGGTGGATACGAGCAGTTCTTC; CDR3 protein: CASSLGGYEQFF; D gene: NA; V gene: TRBV7-8; J gene: TRBJ2-1; clone size: NA
CDR3 DNA: TGTGCCAGTAGTATGTACAGGGGTAGCAATCAGCCCCAGCATTTT; CDR3 protein: CASSMYRGSNQPQHF; D gene: TRBD1; V gene: TRBV19; J gene: TRBJ1-5; clone size: few
CDR3 DNA: TGTGCCAGCAGTACGAGGGATACGCAGTATTTT; CDR3 protein: CASSTRDTQYF; D gene: NA; V gene: TRBV28; J gene: TRBJ2-3; clone size: NA
CDR3 DNA: TGTGCCAGCAGCTTACACTCTGGACGGGACTACGAGCAGTACTTC; CDR3 protein: CASSLHSGRDYEQYF; D gene: NA; V gene: TRBV11-3; J gene: TRBJ2-7; clone size: NA